A selection of T cell receptor beta chains follows, all from one sample in a study of shared clonotypes between healthy human individuals. Measured with immunoSEQ multiplex PCR; TCRdb has only the in-frame clones, and not every one. Of approximately 640,000 clones listed, less than 80% were seen once; the top ten hold about 2%. The specimen sequenced was memory CD4+ T cells sorted from blood. The source is a woman aged 25-40 years in good health. The CDR3 runs from the conserved cysteine through the conserved F or W.

J,V,CDR3
TRBJ2-7,TRBV2,CASRAGQLAYEQYF
TRBJ2-7,TRBV15,CATSRDRVLSYEQYF
TRBJ2-7,TRBV2,CASSVMRGLGYEQYF
TRBJ1-4,TRBV5-1,CASRGVATNEKLFF
TRBJ2-2,TRBV25-1,CASTSQTGGTGELFF
TRBJ1-5,TRBV18,CASSPRNNQPQHF
TRBJ1-2,TRBV30,CAWSNRVYYGYTF
TRBJ1-1,TRBV7-9,CASSLAGTAGTEAFF
TRBJ2-5,TRBV28,CASSSSGMNQETQYF
TRBJ2-7,TRBV28,CASRVAGARYEQYF
TRBJ1-5,TRBV7-8,CASSSSRDTAGQPQHF
TRBJ2-1,TRBV6-5,CASSSPDRYNEQFF
TRBJ1-5,TRBV5-1,CASSSSVYQPQHF
TRBJ2-7,TRBV18,CASSWDRGSSYEQYF
TRBJ1-2,TRBV5-4,CASSSGTGVFYGYTF
TRBJ2-7,TRBV5-1,CASSTGTGATYEQYF
TRBJ2-7,TRBV28,CASSRHLSGRQSEQYF
TRBJ1-1,TRBV29-1,CSVRETENTEAFF
TRBJ2-3,TRBV2,CASSEGLAGDYGTDTQYF
TRBJ1-2,TRBV28,CATQPGGYGYTF
TRBJ2-7,TRBV6-6,CASSSKGHLNEQYF
TRBJ1-2,TRBV10-2,CASISNQGDGYTF
TRBJ1-5,TRBV19,CATKGGQGNQPQHF
TRBJ1-1,TRBV7-9,CASSLESAEAFF
TRBJ2-5,TRBV25-1,CASSDVGKTQYF
TRBJ2-6,TRBV4-1,CASSQEKDRGLRLSSGANVLTF
TRBJ1-3,TRBV28,CASDEAAGNTIYF
TRBJ2-1,TRBV6-1,CASSELLRQGFYNEQFF
TRBJ1-4,TRBV6-1,CASSDGQLNEKLFF